The rows below give T cell receptor beta chains drawn from one sample of a study of cytomegalovirus exposure and HLA in healthy donors. Sequencing used immunoSEQ multiplex PCR; TCRdb keeps in-frame clones, though not all of them. The table lists 100,000 to 150,000 clones, less than 85% of them singletons. The material sequenced was PBMCs. Receptor source: a female donor in good health and CMV-seronegative. Both conserved end residues are part of each CDR3. Each record gives: V gene, D gene, J gene, clone size, CDR3 DNA, CDR3 protein. A D gene is named only where the DNA matches it firmly. Part of the rows lack a size; the others show once, few, many or a class for expanded clones.

V: TRBV10-3; D: NA; J: TRBJ1-2; size: NA; DNA: TGTGCCATCAGTGAAGGGGATAACTATGGCTACACCTTC; CDR3: CAISEGDNYGYTF
V: TRBV7-3; D: NA; J: TRBJ1-1; size: few; DNA: TGTGCCAGCAGCCGAGGCCGGGGGGCTGAAGCTTTCTTT; CDR3: CASSRGRGAEAFF
V: TRBV6-1; D: NA; J: TRBJ2-5; size: NA; DNA: TGTGCCAGCAGTTATGGTAGCTTCAAGACCCAGTACTTC; CDR3: CASSYGSFKTQYF
V: TRBV19; D: TRBD1; J: TRBJ2-7; size: NA; DNA: TGTGCCAGTAGGGGACGGGACAGCATCTCCTACGAGCAGTACTTC; CDR3: CASRGRDSISYEQYF
V: TRBV5-1; D: TRBD1; J: TRBJ1-1; size: NA; DNA: TGCGCCAGCAGCCTCATTGTAGGGGGCGCTGAAGCTTTCTTT; CDR3: CASSLIVGGAEAFF
V: TRBV7-2; D: TRBD2; J: TRBJ2-5; size: NA; DNA: TGTGCCAGCAGCTTAACCTCGACGGGGGGGAACACCCAGTACTTC; CDR3: CASSLTSTGGNTQYF
V: TRBV9; D: NA; J: TRBJ2-6; size: NA; DNA: TGTGCCAGCAGCGTAACTTATGGGGCCAACGTCCTGACTTTC; CDR3: CASSVTYGANVLTF
V: TRBV28; D: NA; J: TRBJ1-1; size: NA; DNA: TGTGCCAGCAGTTTACCAACCCAGTCCTCTGAAGCTTTCTTT; CDR3: CASSLPTQSSEAFF
V: TRBV6-5; D: NA; J: TRBJ1-1; size: NA; DNA: TGTGCCAGCAGACGTCTCCGGGACACCCTGGAAGCTTTCTTT; CDR3: CASRRLRDTLEAFF
V: TRBV2; D: NA; J: TRBJ1-6; size: NA; DNA: TGTGCCAGCGCCCCGACAGTAAATAATTCACCCCTCCACTTT; CDR3: CASAPTVNNSPLHF
V: TRBV30; D: NA; J: TRBJ1-6; size: few; DNA: TGTGCCTGGAGTATTGACAACGAATCACCCCTCCACTTT; CDR3: CAWSIDNESPLHF
V: TRBV5-1; D: TRBD2; J: TRBJ2-1; size: NA; DNA: TGCGCCAGCAGCACGGGACTAGCGGGCTACAATGAGCAGTTCTTC; CDR3: CASSTGLAGYNEQFF
V: TRBV9; D: NA; J: TRBJ1-5; size: NA; DNA: TGTGCCAGCAGCGCAGAGGAGGGACAGCCCCAGCATTTT; CDR3: CASSAEEGQPQHF
V: TRBV30; D: NA; J: TRBJ1-3; size: NA; DNA: TGTGCCTGGAGTGTGCTTCAGGGAAACACCATATATTTT; CDR3: CAWSVLQGNTIYF
V: TRBV28; D: NA; J: TRBJ2-7; size: NA; DNA: TGTGCCAGCGCAAGGAGCTCCTACGAGCAGTACTTC; CDR3: CASARSSYEQYF
V: TRBV29-1; D: NA; J: TRBJ2-4; size: few; DNA: TGCAGCGGGGGGGAGGCCAAAAACAGTCAGTACTTC; CDR3: CSGGEAKNSQYF
V: TRBV2; D: NA; J: TRBJ2-5; size: NA; DNA: TGTGCCAGCAGTGGGTTCGGGACTTCTAAAGAGACCCAGTACTTC; CDR3: CASSGFGTSKETQYF
V: TRBV28; D: NA; J: TRBJ1-3; size: NA; DNA: TGTGCCAGCAGTCAGCAAACCACAGGGTATGGAAACACCATATATTTT; CDR3: CASSQQTTGYGNTIYF
V: TRBV11-3; D: TRBD2; J: TRBJ2-5; size: NA; DNA: TGTGCCAGCAGCCCAGGGACTAGCGGGGGTAGGGAGACCCAGTACTTC; CDR3: CASSPGTSGGRETQYF
V: TRBV5-4; D: NA; J: TRBJ2-5; size: NA; DNA: TGTGCCAGCAGCCGCACAGGTGGGGAAGAGACCCAGTACTTC; CDR3: CASSRTGGEETQYF
V: TRBV6-1; D: NA; J: TRBJ2-5; size: NA; DNA: TGTGCCAGCAGTGATAAAGCGCGCTCATTACAAGAGACCCAGTACTTC; CDR3: CASSDKARSLQETQYF
V: TRBV10-1; D: TRBD2; J: TRBJ2-1; size: NA; DNA: TGCGCCAGCAGTGAGGGGGGGGGAGACAATGAGCAGTTCTTC; CDR3: CASSEGGGDNEQFF
V: TRBV7-2; D: NA; J: TRBJ2-2; size: few; DNA: TGTGCCAGCAGCCCAGAGGTCGGGGCCGGGGAGCTGTTTTTT; CDR3: CASSPEVGAGELFF
V: TRBV4-1; D: TRBD1; J: TRBJ2-7; size: NA; DNA: TGCGCCAGCAGCCAAACGCCGCCAGGGGGAAGCGAGCAGTACTTC; CDR3: CASSQTPPGGSEQYF
V: TRBV10-3; D: NA; J: TRBJ2-7; size: NA; DNA: TGTGCCATCAGTGGTCCCGTTATCTACGAGCAGTACTTC; CDR3: CAISGPVIYEQYF
V: TRBV7-2; D: TRBD2; J: TRBJ2-7; size: NA; DNA: TGTGCCAGCAGCGACGGACTAGCTTCCTACGAGCAGTACTTC; CDR3: CASSDGLASYEQYF
V: TRBV27; D: NA; J: TRBJ2-7; size: NA; DNA: TGTGCCAGCAGGCGGGGCAGAGCCTACGAGCAGTACTTC; CDR3: CASRRGRAYEQYF
V: TRBV7-9; D: NA; J: TRBJ1-6; size: NA; DNA: TGTGCCACCGCTCCGGTCTCTGCACCCCTCCACTTT; CDR3: CATAPVSAPLHF
V: TRBV5-4; D: NA; J: TRBJ1-2; size: NA; DNA: TGTGCCAGCAGCTTGGCCTGGGGGGGCTATGGCTACACCTTC; CDR3: CASSLAWGGYGYTF
V: TRBV5-1; D: NA; J: TRBJ2-2; size: NA; DNA: TGCGCCAGCAGCTTATACAGGTTACCCGGGGAGCTGTTTTTT; CDR3: CASSLYRLPGELFF
V: TRBV25-1; D: NA; J: TRBJ2-4; size: once; DNA: TGTGCCAGCAGCCCGGGACTCTCGGCCAAAAACAGTCAGTACTTC; CDR3: CASSPGLSAKNSQYF
V: TRBV5-1; D: NA; J: TRBJ2-7; size: NA; DNA: TGCGCCAGCAGCTTGGACTCAACGTCCTACGAGCAGTACTTC; CDR3: CASSLDSTSYEQYF
V: TRBV30; D: TRBD2; J: TRBJ2-5; size: few; DNA: TGTGCCTGGACTAGCGGGGGGACGCAGACCCAGTACTTC; CDR3: CAWTSGGTQTQYF
V: TRBV5-1; D: NA; J: TRBJ1-1; size: NA; DNA: TGCGCCAGCAGCAGCAACAGGAGGGAGATGAACACTGAAGCTTTCTTT; CDR3: CASSSNRREMNTEAFF
V: TRBV9; D: TRBD1; J: TRBJ2-1; size: NA; DNA: TGTGCCAGCAGCGGGACAGGTGTTGAGCAGTTCTTC; CDR3: CASSGTGVEQFF
V: TRBV5-1; D: TRBD1; J: TRBJ2-1; size: NA; DNA: TGCGCCAGCAGCCCGCAGGGGGCAGGGAATTACAATGAGCAGTTCTTC; CDR3: CASSPQGAGNYNEQFF
V: TRBV11-2; D: NA; J: TRBJ2-2; size: NA; DNA: TGTGCCAGCAGCCAAGACAGGTCGATAACCGGGGAGCTGTTTTTT; CDR3: CASSQDRSITGELFF
V: TRBV6-1; D: NA; J: TRBJ1-1; size: NA; DNA: TGTGCCAGCAGAGACAGGCCCTCTATGAACACTGAAGCTTTCTTT; CDR3: CASRDRPSMNTEAFF
V: TRBV7-9; D: TRBD1; J: TRBJ1-2; size: NA; DNA: TGTGCCAGCAGCTTAGTGACAGGGGATAGGTATGGCTACACCTTC; CDR3: CASSLVTGDRYGYTF
V: TRBV28; D: TRBD1; J: TRBJ2-1; size: NA; DNA: TGTGCCAGCAGGAAAAGGGACAGGGCTTACAATGAGCAGTTCTTC; CDR3: CASRKRDRAYNEQFF
V: TRBV30; D: NA; J: TRBJ2-2; size: NA; DNA: TGTGCCTGGAGGATGAGCGGAACCGGGGAGCTGTTTTTT; CDR3: CAWRMSGTGELFF
V: TRBV10-3; D: NA; J: TRBJ1-5; size: NA; DNA: TGTGCCATCAGTGAGGGGTGGCAGAGGAATCAGCCCCAGCATTTT; CDR3: CAISEGWQRNQPQHF
V: TRBV30; D: NA; J: TRBJ1-2; size: few; DNA: TGTGCCTGGAAGGAAGGCGGTAACTATGGCTACACCTTC; CDR3: CAWKEGGNYGYTF
V: TRBV6-5; D: NA; J: TRBJ2-4; size: NA; DNA: TGTGCCAGCAGTCCGACTTACCCGGGGCAGGACAGTCAGTACTTC; CDR3: CASSPTYPGQDSQYF
V: TRBV5-1; D: NA; J: TRBJ2-1; size: NA; DNA: TGCGCCAGCAGCTTGGGAAGGACTGGGCCCTACAATGAGCAGTTCTTC; CDR3: CASSLGRTGPYNEQFF
V: TRBV5-4; D: TRBD1; J: TRBJ1-1; size: NA; DNA: TGTGCCAGCAGACCCCACGGACAGGGGGTTGCTGAAGCTTTCTTT; CDR3: CASRPHGQGVAEAFF
V: TRBV30; D: TRBD2; J: TRBJ2-3; size: few; DNA: TGTGCCTGGAGGTTAACTAGCGGGGGGGTCCGTACGCAGTATTTT; CDR3: CAWRLTSGGVRTQYF
V: TRBV7-8; D: TRBD1; J: TRBJ2-3; size: NA; DNA: TGTGCCAGCCGCCCAGGGCGGGACAGGGCAAATACGCAGTATTTT; CDR3: CASRPGRDRANTQYF
V: TRBV2; D: NA; J: TRBJ1-2; size: NA; DNA: TGTGCCAGCAGTGAAATTCAGGGATCGTCCGGCTACACCTTC; CDR3: CASSEIQGSSGYTF
V: TRBV11-2; D: TRBD2; J: TRBJ2-1; size: NA; DNA: TGTGCCAGCAGCTTTTCAGGGCCAGCGGGAGTTCAGTTCTTC; CDR3: CASSFSGPAGVQFF
V: TRBV9; D: TRBD2; J: TRBJ2-1; size: NA; DNA: TGTGCCAGCAGCCCCCTACTAGCGGGGGCCGACAATGAGCAGTTCTTC; CDR3: CASSPLLAGADNEQFF
V: TRBV9; D: NA; J: TRBJ2-6; size: NA; DNA: TGTGCCAGCAGGGGGGCCAGCTCTGGGGCCAACGGCCTGACTTTC; CDR3: CASRGASSGANGLTF
V: TRBV12-5; D: TRBD1; J: TRBJ2-1; size: NA; DNA: TGTGCTAGTGGTTTCGACAGGGGGTTAACCTACAATGAGCAGTTCTTC; CDR3: CASGFDRGLTYNEQFF
V: TRBV11-2; D: TRBD2; J: TRBJ2-2; size: NA; DNA: TGTGCCAGCACCCGACTAGCGGGGGTTACCGGGGAGCTGTTTTTT; CDR3: CASTRLAGVTGELFF
V: TRBV5-1; D: NA; J: TRBJ1-2; size: NA; DNA: TGCGCCAGCAGCTTGGACAGGTATCACGGCTACACCTTC; CDR3: CASSLDRYHGYTF
V: TRBV2; D: NA; J: TRBJ1-1; size: NA; DNA: TGTGCCAGCAGGCGGGAGTATGAAGCTTTCTTT; CDR3: CASRREYEAFF
V: TRBV2; D: NA; J: TRBJ2-5; size: NA; DNA: TGTGCCAGCAGCGAGGCACAGGGTGTGGAGACCCAGTACTTC; CDR3: CASSEAQGVETQYF
V: TRBV10-3; D: NA; J: TRBJ2-1; size: NA; DNA: TGTGCCATCAGTGAGTCGGAGGGACAGCAGTTCTTC; CDR3: CAISESEGQQFF